The T cell receptor beta chain described here comes from a study of T-cell reconstitution after alpha-beta-depleted transplantation in children. Broader study findings: Some patients' high day-60 TCRbeta diversity was traced to surviving recipient T cells and thymic progenitors. Reported findings indicate that, about two months after transplant, alpha-beta T cells came from several hundred expanded clones, which were derived from non-depleted graft cells.

From germline, CDR1 is SGHTA and CDR2 FQGNSA. Trimming took 0 bases from V and 0 from J; bases not matched to a gene: 4. The CDR3 has 16 residues. This clonotype was counted between two and nine times. Its antigen is not known. Unique molecular identifiers were used to barcode this TCRbeta library. TCRdb reanalysed the PCR reads using MiXCR and keeps one entry per CDR3 protein. Of 550,000 to 600,000 distinct CDR3 sequences in the sample, 20% to 25% were seen once. V usage is TRBV7-2 and J usage is TRBJ1-2; 7 bases map to TRBD1. The sequencing here drew on PBMCs, mostly from graft donor cells, taken 360 days after TCRalphabeta/CD19-depleted stem cell transplant. The TCR originated in a boy under two years old who had a stem cell transplant for acute myeloid leukemia, so the T cells may come from the graft donor. The CDR3 bases are TGTGCCAGCAGCTTAGCCGGGACAGCCACTAACTATGGCTACACCTTC. Its protein product is CASSLAGTATNYGYTF.